These 2 T cell receptor beta chains came from one sample sequenced in a study of tissue T cells after allogeneic stem cell transplantation. TCRdb keeps only in-frame clones here, not all; method: immunoSEQ multiplex PCR. The table records fewer than 9,000 clones, roughly 38% of them present only once. Described time point: mouse harvest day 14 after allogeneic transplant. Each mouse received 10^7 T-cell-depleted marrow cells plus 10^6 splenic CD5+ T cells by tail vein. What was sequenced was skin. The receptors here all came from a female BALB/c mouse given C57BL/6 T cells with graft-versus-host disease after an allogeneic hematopoietic cell transplant.

As for this clone: These gene names are mouse names. The sequenced CDR3 bases are TGTGCCAGCAGTCTCCCGGGGGACTATGAACAGTAC. This translates into CASSLPGDYEQY. Given in full, the CDR3 is CASSLPGDYEQYF. The chain links TRBV26 to TRBJ2-7; the D gene could be TRBD1 or TRBD2 (5 bases each). The DNA ends 1 residue before the CDR3 does, and the rest of the CDR3 is filled in from the germline J gene. From germline, CDR1 is KGHPV and CDR2 FQNQEV (reference sequence). Between the trimmed V and J ends, which lost 3 bases and 3 bases, there was a span of 9 bases. The CDR3 consists of 13 residues.

As concerns this clone: These gene names are mouse names. The read halts 1 residue ahead of the CDR3 end, with the missing end drawn from the germline J gene. The genes are TRBV26 and TRBJ2-7; 9 bases align to TRBD2. V lost 6 bases to trimming and J lost 4 bases; unmatched junction nucleotides: 4. The germline CDR1 and CDR2 sequences are KGHPV and FQNQEV (reference sequence). The CDR3 extends over 13 amino acids. CDR3 DNA, as far as it was read: TGTGCCAGCAGAACCGACTGGGGGTATGAACAGTAC. Translation gives CASRTDWGYEQY. The full CDR3 protein reads CASRTDWGYEQYF.